The 25 T cell receptor beta chains below were found in one sample sequenced in a study of blood T cell repertoires in COVID-19. Sequencing was performed with immunoSEQ multiplex PCR; in TCRdb, only in-frame clones are kept and a portion is missing. The table includes roughly 350,000 clones, around 87% detected once. Sequencing used peripheral blood. Receptors were obtained from a woman aged 30 to 39 with COVID-19, enrolled during active disease.

This rearrangement joins TRBV11-2 to TRBJ1-6, with unresolved D. This CDR3 is built from 16 residues. The V and J ends lost 1 base and 7 bases respectively, with 14 bases between them. CDR1 SGHAT and CDR2 FQNNGV come from the germline V gene. The CDR3 loop is CASSLGPGSGNSPLHF. DNA for the CDR3: TGTGCCAGCAGCTTAGGGCCGGGGTCCGGGAATTCACCCCTCCACTTT.

The rearrangement links TRBV2 to TRBJ1-5, with D perhaps TRBD1 (5 bases). The germline CDR1 and CDR2 sequences are SNHLY and FYNNEI. The V and J ends lost 4 bases and 3 bases respectively, with 7 bases between them. CDR3 length: 13 residues. For the CDR3, the DNA is TGTGCCAGCAGTGGACAGATCAATCAGCCCCAGCATTTT. Its protein is CASSGQINQPQHF.

The genes are TRBV2 and TRBJ1-5, with a possible D match to TRBD1 (6 bases). CDR3 size: 14 residues. Per the germline V gene, CDR1 is SNHLY and CDR2 is FYNNEI. Between the trimmed V and J ends, which lost 10 bases and 3 bases, there was a span of 16 bases. CDR3 protein: CATQGGALNQPQHF. The CDR3 DNA follows: TGTGCCACCCAAGGGGGGGCCCTCAATCAGCCCCAGCATTTT.

Note on this clone: This sample also contains other DNA sequences that code for the same CDR3. This rearrangement joins TRBV7-3 to TRBJ2-5; D is undetermined. The CDR3 is 13 amino acids. Trimming stripped 5 bases from V and 2 bases from J, with 9 bases between. In germline, CDR1 is SGHTA, CDR2 FQGTGA. The CDR3 DNA is TGTGCCAGCAGCCGTAGCAGACAAGAGACCCAGTACTTC. Its protein product is CASSRSRQETQYF.

The chain employs TRBV19 and TRBJ1-5, with 12 bases matching TRBD1. The germline gives CDR1 LNHDA, CDR2 SQIVND (reference sequence). The V gene end was trimmed by 6 bases and the J gene end by 4 bases; junction bases not matched to a gene: 10. The CDR3 totals 17 residues. The CDR3 nucleotides are TGTGCCAGTAGCACCTTCCGGGACAGGGGGCAAAATCAGCCCCAGCATTTT. This encodes CASSTFRDRGQNQPQHF.

The V and J genes are TRBV6-6 and TRBJ2-3; D gene ambiguous. The CDR3 is 12 residues long. Germline CDR1 is MNHNY and CDR2 is SVGAGI (reference sequence). V was shortened by 7 bases and J by 5 bases, with 10 bases between the two germline ends. The CDR3 DNA reads as TGTGCCAGCACCGCCTCGGGAGATACGCAGTATTTT. Its translation is CASTASGDTQYF.

V gene TRBV5-4 combines with J gene TRBJ2-7; 13 bases match TRBD2. CDR1 and CDR2 from the germline V gene are SGHNT and YYREEE (reference sequence). The CDR3 runs 13 residues. Trimming removed 3 bases from V and 12 bases from J; junction bases left unmatched: 6. This CDR3 reads CASSSGLAGERYF. CDR3 in DNA: TGTGCCAGCAGCTCAGGACTAGCGGGAGAACGGTACTTC.

In regard to this clone: An end of the junction does not agree with germline; a read error may underlie this. The genes are TRBV7-9 and TRBJ2-4, with 8 bases fitting TRBD1. CDR1 and CDR2 from the germline V gene are SEHNR and FQNEAQ (reference sequence). The CDR3 is 14 residues long. DNA of the CDR3: TGTGCCAGCAGCTTTTCGGACAGGGAAAATATTCAGTACTTC. This codes for CASSFSDRENIQYF.

J is TRBJ2-5 and V is TRBV24-1; TRBD1 matches 8 bases. CDR3 size: 17 residues. Trimming at V came to 3 bases and at J to 9 bases, leaving 17 bases not matched to a gene. CDR1 and CDR2 from the germline V gene are KGHDR and SFDVKD. The CDR3 is CATSDGGQAWWTGAQYF. CDR3 DNA sequence: TGTGCCACCAGTGATGGGGGACAGGCCTGGTGGACTGGGGCCCAGTACTTC.

On this clone itself: The sample has other DNA sequences that encode this CDR3 too. The chain carries TRBV29-1 and TRBJ2-2; D possibly corresponds to TRBD2 (5 bases). The CDR3 runs to 16 residues. V lost 4 bases to trimming and J lost 0 bases, with 15 bases between them. Germline V gives CDR1 SQVTM, CDR2 ANQGSEA. CDR3 sequence (DNA): TGCAGCGTTGTTGGTAGTGGGAGTTCGAACACCGGGGAGCTGTTTTTT. Translation: CSVVGSGSSNTGELFF.

V gene TRBV2 combines with J gene TRBJ2-2, with TRBD2 matching 11 bases. CDR1 SNHLY and CDR2 FYNNEI come from the germline V gene. Trimming cost V 5 bases and J 5 bases; bases outside gene matches: 4. This CDR3 has 15 residues. CDR3 sequence: CASSSGLADTGELFF. The CDR3 DNA reads TGTGCCAGCAGTTCGGGACTAGCGGATACCGGGGAGCTGTTTTTT. Full variable domain (remainder filled in from reference TRBV2 and TRBJ2-2): EPEVTQTPSHQVTQMGQEVILRCVPISNHLYFYWYRQILGQKVEFLVSFYNNEISEKSEIFDDQFSVERPDGSNFTLKIRSTKLEDSAMYFCASSSGLADTGELFFGEGSRLTVL.

This clone was recorded only once. This rearrangement joins TRBV10-1 to TRBJ2-7, with 14 bases lining up with TRBD2. V was pared by 6 bases and J by 5 bases, with 6 bases of the junction left unmatched. Germline CDR1 reads WNHNN; CDR2 reads SYGVQD (reference sequence). The CDR3 consists of 15 residues. The CDR3 loop reads CASSPGTSGSNEQYF. The CDR3 DNA follows: TGCGCCAGCAGCCCCGGGACTAGCGGGAGCAACGAGCAGTACTTC.

The chain uses TRBV28 and TRBJ2-2; 10 bases fit TRBD2. This CDR3 comprises 17 residues. The V gene's germline CDR1 is MDHEN and CDR2 SYDVKM. V trimming: 4 bases; J trimming: 2 bases; junction bases outside the gene matches: 7. The DNA for the CDR3 is TGTGCCAGCAGTTATCTCTGGACTAGCGGCAACACCGGGGAGCTGTTTTTT. Amino acids: CASSYLWTSGNTGELFF.

A single count supports this clone. V and J are TRBV6-5 and TRBJ2-7; 10 positions agree with TRBD2. V shed 5 bases, J shed 6 bases, and the junction held 1 base outside the gene matches. CDR1 and CDR2 from the germline V gene are MNHEY and SVGAGI. This CDR3 is built from 12 residues. In DNA, the CDR3 is TGTGCCAGCAGTCGGACTAGCGGCGAGCAGTACTTC. It codes for CASSRTSGEQYF.

Only one count was recorded for this clone. The J gene is TRBJ1-2, the V gene TRBV10-1, with a tentative D call TRBD1 (5 bases). V dropped 6 bases and J dropped 5 bases, with 13 bases sitting between them. The CDR3 is made up of 13 amino acids. The V gene's germline CDR1 is WNHNN and CDR2 SYGVQD (reference sequence). CDR3 nucleotides: TGCGCCAGCAGCTCCGGGACTTCTTATGGCTACACCTTC. It encodes CASSSGTSYGYTF.

The chain recombines TRBV5-1 with TRBJ2-7, with 8 bases fitting TRBD2. The V segment lost 1 base and the J segment 5 bases; nucleotides outside the gene matches: 5. This CDR3 is built from 14 residues. CDR1 and CDR2 from the germline V gene are SGHRS and YFSETQ. The CDR3 here is CASSLSGRIDEQYF. The CDR3 DNA sequence: TGCGCCAGCAGCTTGAGCGGGAGAATCGACGAGCAGTACTTC.

The genes are TRBV27 and TRBJ2-7, with D perhaps TRBD1 (5 bases). Deletions cut 4 bases from V and 4 bases from J, with 11 bases between. The CDR3 spans 13 residues. CDR1 and CDR2 (germline): MNHEY, SMNVEV (reference sequence). The CDR3 nucleotides are TGTGCCAGCAGTTCCACAGGACCTTACGAGCAGTACTTC. It yields the protein CASSSTGPYEQYF.

DNA for the CDR3: TGTGCCAGCAGCCCCCACGGCGGGGACTACGAGCAGTACTTC. This sequence encodes CASSPHGGDYEQYF. This chain connects TRBV9 to TRBJ2-7; D might be TRBD2 (6 bases). Trimming took 4 bases from V and 3 from J, leaving 14 bases between them. Germline assignment: CDR1 SGDLS and CDR2 YYNGEE. The CDR3 spans 14 residues.

In this sample, this clone turned up once. V usage is TRBV19 and J usage is TRBJ1-1, with 7 bases matching TRBD1. J lost 6 bases, V lost 3 bases, and 7 bases had no gene match. CDR1 and CDR2 (germline): LNHDA, SQIVND (reference sequence). The length of the CDR3 is 14 residues. CDR3 sequence (DNA): TGTGCCAGTAGTATGCAGGGGGTCAGCTCTGAAGCTTTCTTT. This encodes CASSMQGVSSEAFF. Complete variable domain (other parts from reference TRBV19 and TRBJ1-1): DGGITQSPKYLFRKEGQNVTLSCEQNLNHDAMYWYRQDPGQGLRLIYYSQIVNDFQKGDIAEGYSVSREKKESFPLTVTSAQKNPTAFYLCASSMQGVSSEAFFGQGTRLTVV.

This chain connects TRBV5-1 to TRBJ2-7; possibly TRBD2 for D (5 bases). There are 14 residues in the CDR3. Germline loops: CDR1 SGHRS, CDR2 YFSETQ. V was cut by 4 bases and J by 2 bases, with 13 bases left in between. CDR3 region: CASSPGNGAYEQYF. Here the CDR3 DNA reads TGCGCCAGCAGCCCGGGGAATGGGGCCTACGAGCAGTACTTC.

CDR3: CASMRRGGNEKLFF. CDR3 nucleotides: TGTGCCAGCATGAGACGAGGGGGAAATGAAAAACTGTTTTTT. The chain employs TRBV5-5 and TRBJ1-4; a possible D gene is TRBD1 (6 bases). The germline V gene encodes CDR1 SGHKS and CDR2 YYEKEE (reference sequence). This CDR3 is built from 14 residues. Trimming removed 6 bases at V and 5 bases at J, with 14 bases between.

The CDR3 DNA sequence: TGTGCCAGCAGGACAGGGGGCAGGGGGGCTTTCTTT. Protein: CASRTGGRGAFF. This chain links TRBV2 with TRBJ1-1; 10 positions match TRBD1. CDR3 length: 12 residues. Germline CDR1 SNHLY, CDR2 FYNNEI. V was clipped by 6 bases and J by 11 bases; unmatched bases: 6.

The chain joins TRBV5-1 to TRBJ2-1; D gene uncertain. The CDR3 has 15 residues. V was cut by 4 bases and J by 0 bases, with 11 bases left in between. Germline V gene sequence: CDR1 SGHRS, CDR2 YFSETQ. The chain's CDR3 is CASSGSPSSYNEQFF. The CDR3 DNA sequence: TGCGCCAGCAGCGGTAGCCCATCCTCCTACAATGAGCAGTTCTTC.

Written as DNA, the CDR3 is TGTGCCAGCAGTTTATGGGAGACAGGGTTGGGTTCACCCCTCCACTTT. This translates into CASSLWETGLGSPLHF. The rearrangement joins TRBV28 to TRBJ1-6; 7 positions agree with TRBD1. CDR3 size: 16 residues. The junction had 8 bases not matched to a gene; V was cut back by 0 bases and J by 9 bases. Germline V CDR1 and CDR2: MDHEN, SYDVKM.

The chain uses TRBV4-1 and TRBJ2-5; 7 bases align to TRBD2. In germline, CDR1 is MGHRA, CDR2 YSYEKL. The CDR3 sequence is 14 residues long. With 4 bases clipped from V and 5 bases from J, the junction kept 7 bases outside the gene matches. CDR3 in amino acids: CASSPPLAPETQYF. The CDR3 nucleotides read TGCGCCAGCAGCCCACCACTAGCGCCGGAGACCCAGTACTTC.